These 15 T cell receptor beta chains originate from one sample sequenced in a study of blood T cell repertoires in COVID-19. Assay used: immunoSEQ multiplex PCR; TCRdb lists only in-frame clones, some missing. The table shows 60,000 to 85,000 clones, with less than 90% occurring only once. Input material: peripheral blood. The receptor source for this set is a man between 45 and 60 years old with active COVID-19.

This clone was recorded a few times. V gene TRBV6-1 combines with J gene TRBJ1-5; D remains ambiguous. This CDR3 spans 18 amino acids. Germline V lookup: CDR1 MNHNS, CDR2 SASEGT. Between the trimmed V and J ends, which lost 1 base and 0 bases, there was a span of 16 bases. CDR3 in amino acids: CASSEGASFRYSNQPQHF. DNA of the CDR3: TGTGCCAGCAGTGAAGGAGCATCGTTCCGCTATAGCAATCAGCCCCAGCATTTT.

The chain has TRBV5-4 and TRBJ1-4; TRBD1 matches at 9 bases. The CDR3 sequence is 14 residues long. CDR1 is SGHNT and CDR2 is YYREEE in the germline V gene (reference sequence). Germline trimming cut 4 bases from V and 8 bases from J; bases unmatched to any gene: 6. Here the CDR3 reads CASSVSTGGEKLFF. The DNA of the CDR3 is TGTGCCAGCAGCGTATCAACAGGGGGCGAAAAACTGTTTTTT.

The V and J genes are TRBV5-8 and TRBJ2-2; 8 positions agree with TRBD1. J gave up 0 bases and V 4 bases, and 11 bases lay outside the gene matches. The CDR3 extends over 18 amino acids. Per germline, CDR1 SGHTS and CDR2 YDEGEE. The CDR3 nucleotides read TGTGCCAGCAGCGTGTGGCCAGGGGGCCTGACGAACACCGGGGAGCTGTTTTTT. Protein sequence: CASSVWPGGLTNTGELFF.

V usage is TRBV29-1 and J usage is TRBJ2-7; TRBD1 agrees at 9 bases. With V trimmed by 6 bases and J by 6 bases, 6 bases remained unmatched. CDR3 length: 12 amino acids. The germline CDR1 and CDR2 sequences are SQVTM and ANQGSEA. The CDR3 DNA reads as TGCAGCGTAAAAGGGGACAGGGCCGAGCAGTACTTC. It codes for CSVKGDRAEQYF.

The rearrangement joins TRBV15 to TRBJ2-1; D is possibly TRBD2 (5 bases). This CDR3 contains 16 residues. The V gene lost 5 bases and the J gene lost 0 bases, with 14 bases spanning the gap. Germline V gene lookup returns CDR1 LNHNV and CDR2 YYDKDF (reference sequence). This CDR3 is CATSSPQGSSYNEQFF. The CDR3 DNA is TGTGCCACCAGCTCCCCGCAAGGGAGCTCCTACAATGAGCAGTTCTTC.

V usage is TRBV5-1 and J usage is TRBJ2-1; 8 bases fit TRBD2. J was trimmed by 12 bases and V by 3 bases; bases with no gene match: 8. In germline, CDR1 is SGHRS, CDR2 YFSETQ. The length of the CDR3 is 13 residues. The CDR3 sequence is CASSSDYSGTQFF. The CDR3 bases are TGCGCCAGCAGCTCGGACTATAGCGGGACGCAGTTCTTC.

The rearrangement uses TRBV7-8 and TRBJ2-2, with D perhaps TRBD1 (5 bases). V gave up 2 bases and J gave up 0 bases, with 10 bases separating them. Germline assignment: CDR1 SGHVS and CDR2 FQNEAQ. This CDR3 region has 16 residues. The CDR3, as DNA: TGTGCCAGCAGCTTACGGCAGGGATCGAACACCGGGGAGCTGTTTTTT. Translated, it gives CASSLRQGSNTGELFF.

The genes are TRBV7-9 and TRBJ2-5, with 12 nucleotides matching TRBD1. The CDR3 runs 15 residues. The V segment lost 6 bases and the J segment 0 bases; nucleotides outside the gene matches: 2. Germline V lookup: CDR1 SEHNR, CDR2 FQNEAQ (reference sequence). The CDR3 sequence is CASRGTGGHQETQYF. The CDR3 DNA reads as TGTGCCAGCAGAGGGACAGGGGGCCACCAAGAGACCCAGTACTTC.

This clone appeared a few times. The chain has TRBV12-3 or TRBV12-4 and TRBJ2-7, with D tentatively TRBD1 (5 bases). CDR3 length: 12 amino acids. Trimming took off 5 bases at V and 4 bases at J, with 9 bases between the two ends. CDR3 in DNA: TGTGCCAGCAGTCAGGGAAAGTACGAGCAGTACTTC. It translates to CASSQGKYEQYF.

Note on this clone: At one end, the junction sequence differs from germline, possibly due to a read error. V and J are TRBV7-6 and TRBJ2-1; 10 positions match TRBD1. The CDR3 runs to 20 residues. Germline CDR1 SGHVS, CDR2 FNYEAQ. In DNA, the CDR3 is TGTGCCAGCAGCTTATTGGCCCCTCTAGCGACAGGGGGCTCCTTCAATGAGCAGTTCTTC. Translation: CASSLLAPLATGGSFNEQFF.

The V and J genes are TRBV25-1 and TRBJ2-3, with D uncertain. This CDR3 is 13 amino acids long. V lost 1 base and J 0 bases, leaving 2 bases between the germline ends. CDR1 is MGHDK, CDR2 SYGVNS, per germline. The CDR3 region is CASSESSTDTQYF. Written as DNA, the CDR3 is TGTGCCAGCAGTGAATCGAGCACAGATACGCAGTATTTT.

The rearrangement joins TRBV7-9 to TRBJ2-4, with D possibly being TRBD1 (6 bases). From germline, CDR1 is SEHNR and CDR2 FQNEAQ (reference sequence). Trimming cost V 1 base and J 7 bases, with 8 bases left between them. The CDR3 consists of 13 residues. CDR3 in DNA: TGTGCCAGCAGCTTAGGGCAGGGGAACATTCAGTACTTC. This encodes CASSLGQGNIQYF.

The CDR3 DNA is TGTGCCAGCAGGCCGGGACAGCTGAACACTGAAGCTTTCTTT. Translating it yields CASRPGQLNTEAFF. This rearrangement joins TRBV6-5 to TRBJ1-1; 7 bases are a match to TRBD1. Losses at the gene ends were 6 bases for V and 0 bases for J; bases not matched to a gene: 4. The germline gives CDR1 MNHEY, CDR2 SVGAGI. The CDR3 covers 14 residues.

CDR3 sequence: CASSFPGERGGYTF. CDR3 DNA: TGTGCCAGCAGTTTTCCGGGGGAAAGGGGTGGCTACACCTTC. This chain uses TRBV27 with TRBJ1-2, with D maybe TRBD1 (5 bases). Germline loops: CDR1 MNHEY, CDR2 SMNVEV (reference sequence). The V end lost 3 bases, the J end lost 7 bases, and 15 bases lay between the germline ends. The CDR3 totals 14 residues.

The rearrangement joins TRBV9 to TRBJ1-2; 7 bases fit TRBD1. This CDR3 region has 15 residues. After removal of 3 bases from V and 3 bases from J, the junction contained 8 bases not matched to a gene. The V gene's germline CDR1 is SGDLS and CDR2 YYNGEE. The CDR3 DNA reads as TGTGCCAGCAGCGCCAGCGACAGGGTGGACTATGGCTACACCTTC. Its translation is CASSASDRVDYGYTF.